This TCR beta chain was captured by sequencing in a study of cytomegalovirus exposure and HLA in healthy donors (dated by TCRdb to the late 2010s). At the level of the whole study: In an earlier analysis of some 610 of the donors, roughly 300 Gb of sequence data and 90 million to 130 million unique TCR beta sequences from roughly 190 million T cells were reported. Approximately 330 gigabases of sequencing data and around 80 million unique TCR sequences made up an early release that covered some 640 HLA-typed donors. The genetic ancestry cluster associated with self-reported Caucasian donors included 81% of the roughly 360 genotyped donors. The aim of the study was to test whether cataloging public T cell receptors could identify signatures of past pathogen exposure. The study used immunosequencing to profile the T cell repertoires of several hundred subjects and linked those repertoires to cytomegalovirus serostatus. Along with the approximately 620-subject first cohort, a separate validation cohort of over a hundred different subjects was used. High-throughput TCR immunosequencing, statistical association of individual TCRs with disease status, and machine learning were combined to predict cytomegalovirus infection status. To study patterns of TCR occurrence, a later analysis re-analyzed previously published TCR beta repertoires from under 750 donors and added high-resolution HLA genotyping. Rather than drawing on any new phenotypic data, the later analysis identified candidate immune exposures from TCR beta sequences and the way those sequences occurred across donors. An earlier analysis of about 620 of the donors applied high-throughput TCR beta sequencing to assess whether each TCR beta V gene segment acted as functional or pseudogenic. Alongside the repertoire data, information on donor age, sex, ethnicity and CMV serostatus was compiled. A later genetic analysis used genome-wide SNP genotypes for about three fifths of the 666 donors, treating that subset as a discovery cohort. All discovery cohort repertoires had been generated using a single sequencing platform. HLA typing included class I and class II loci at four-digit resolution. The number of donors typed differed by locus, with 629-630 for A, B, C, DRB1 and DQB1, over 500 for DQA1, approximately 580 for DPA1, and approximately 470 for DPB1. Five DR-DQ haplotypes were handled as single units for association and clustering, since linkage in the cohort was strong. On average, over 200,000 unique TCR beta nucleotide sequences were sequenced per donor among about 400 genotyped donors of the cohort, with 15% to 20% of those sequences being non-productive. Broad study findings and their caveats: Linkage disequilibrium might explain the correlated functional status among segregating V segments, but an unknown experimental factor could not be ruled out. An association between a missense DCLRE1C variant and V-gene and J-gene trimming of TCR beta chains was found in a later genetic analysis and replicated in an independent cohort. The 87-base-pair reads could not distinguish some IMGT-functional V segments, including TRBV6-2 and TRBV6-3, so those segments were excluded. Sequencing depth was assumed to be roughly uniform across donors in the presence/absence analyses, though that assumption may not hold. In vitro tests confirmed that a few of the cytomegalovirus-associated TCR beta chains recognize cytomegalovirus antigens. Most CMV-associated TCR beta chains appeared to be HLA-restricted in a later analysis, and the HLA associations seemed to be driven largely by CMV exposure. A later genetic analysis reported fewer N-insertions in productive TCRs among donors in an Asian-associated ancestry cluster than the roughly 700-donor mean. While some public TCRs were present in many individuals, most TCR sequences turned up only very rarely across donors. An earlier analysis of approximately 600 of the donors showed that most TCR beta V segments appeared in productive rearrangements either about 87% or about 30% of the time, which broadly matched IMGT annotations. It was suggested by the authors that the approach could potentially be generalized to other disease states and immunological phenotypes. For the cohort, immune exposure information was limited to CMV serostatus. The study gave a list of around 170 TCR beta chains associated with cytomegalovirus. Only TCR beta chains were sequenced in this cohort, and the absence of alpha or paired-chain data limited detectable features. When HLA alleles, especially DR and DQ, strongly co-occurred, TCR associations were difficult to assign to individual alleles. The sequencing pipeline was judged likely to have produced a cluster of highly shared sequence variants as a technical artifact. A further reported finding was that TCR beta sequences accurately predicted the HLA-A and HLA-B alleles for most subjects in the first cohort. A later analysis associated about 17,000 TCR beta sequences with specific HLA alleles at a false discovery rate of 0.05. The classifier was reported to diagnose cytomegalovirus status with high specificity and sensitivity in both the original cohort and the validation cohort. Because counts were too low, fewer than 20 rarely observed V segments, including chromosome 9 orphons, were excluded from the earlier analysis of 587 of the donors. Because HLA typing was unavailable for some donors at each locus, only the typed subset was used in association tests. Compared with equally common non-associated chains, HLA-associated TCR beta chains in a later analysis were more clonally expanded and had lower generation probabilities. In a later analysis, several top co-occurrence clusters were reported to appear linked to parvovirus B19, influenza, CMV and Epstein-Barr virus. In a later analysis, the rate of TCR association differed among HLA loci, with DRB1 alleles having the most associated TCRs and HLA-C alleles having the fewest.

Library creation used the immunoSEQ multiplex PCR assay. A mixture of 60 forward primers for TCR Vbeta segments and 13 reverse primers for TCR Jbeta segments was used in the multiplex PCR. The CDR3 region of rearranged TCR beta genes was amplified from genomic DNA by a multiplex PCR assay. Amplified TCR beta libraries were sequenced as 87-base-pair reads on the Illumina HiSeq System. As for the original processing: In a later analysis, tens of millions of unique TCR beta chains were counted across the approximately 620 repertoires, and roughly 11 million of these chains were shared by at least two donors. A nearest-neighbor algorithm error-corrected the raw reads and collapsed the reads into unique sequences, merging closely related sequences to remove PCR and sequencing errors. V, D and J gene segments were assigned by aligning CDR3 sequences to IMGT reference sequences. For a sequence to be retained, a match of at least six nucleotides was required to both a V gene segment and a J gene segment. Rearrangements were classified as productive when the CDR3 lacked stop codons and remained in frame with V and J, and all other rearrangements were classified as non-productive. Following IMGT convention, CDR3 was defined as the stretch from the second conserved V-encoded cysteine up to the conserved J-encoded phenylalanine. In an earlier analysis of around 600 of the donors, sequences lacking an unambiguous match to a single V gene segment were excluded. In an earlier analysis of 587 of the donors, V segments were called functional above 56.7% productive rearrangements and were called segregating when the between-donor standard deviation exceeded 5%. A statistical classification framework was developed to diagnose cytomegalovirus status using the catalog of TCR beta chain sequences. In a later analysis, V and J genes were assigned by comparing TCR nucleotide sequences against IMGT/GENE-DB human TR gene sequences. Using the TCRdist pipeline, a later analysis assigned CDR3 sequences along with most-parsimonious VDJ recombination scenarios. In a later analysis, each TCR beta chain was defined by its CDR3 amino acid sequence together with its V-gene family, and reads without a unique V-gene family were excluded. To address suspected cross-contamination and a sequencing artifact, a later analysis removed some 620 highly shared, low-generation-probability nucleotide sequences. In a later analysis, a clonal expansion index for each public chain was calculated from normalized within-repertoire ranks of inferred template counts. In a later analysis, generation probabilities were computed with a VDJ recombination model fitted to out-of-frame rearrangements, and the resulting probabilities were checked against IGoR. Hypergeometric tests were used in a later analysis to score TCR-TCR, TCR-HLA and TCR-CMV co-occurrence, with a repertoire-size bias correction applied to the TCR pairs. False discovery rates were estimated in a later analysis by permuting HLA or CMV assignments 20 times. In a later analysis, co-occurring TCRs were grouped using DBSCAN, and TCRdist sequence similarity was added for clustering within HLA-allele-positive subsets. Repertoires with fewer than 30,000 or more than 120,000 public chains, plus five repertoires with anomalous nucleotide sharing, were excluded from co-occurrence clustering. TCRdb's version of the immuneACCESS table is confined to in-frame rearrangements and falls short of the full clone set. An unresolved V gene accounts for under half of the shortfall where checked; the remainder is of unknown origin. From that table come the V and J calls and clone size; the DNA was used to work out D and trimming. The sample table records 110,000 or so clones; over 8.5% of these occur just once. The ten largest account for 5% to 6.5% of the sample.

The cohort was made up of hundreds of healthy bone marrow donors. Cohort members were all nominally healthy when sampled, although unrecorded immune exposures were likely present. The donor tested CMV seropositive and was one of the 289 seropositive cohort members. Each donor provided a peripheral blood sample, and peripheral blood mononuclear cells were used for TCR beta sequencing. The Qiagen DNeasy Blood Extraction Kit was used to extract genomic DNA from the blood cell samples. This clone has just a few counts. Its antigen is unknown. Within one base of it there is no much larger clone, and no base qualities were kept. The CDR3 spans 15 residues, from the cysteine through the phenylalanine. Solely the CDR3 DNA is kept, with 45 bases framed from the first base. Via the germline V gene, CDR1 is SNHLY and CDR2 FYNNEI. Cut back by 4 bases and 4 bases, the V and J ends lie 13 bases apart.

The receptor was derived from a woman between 40 and 50 years old in good health and CMV-seropositive. Sequenced: PBMCs. The chain is made from TRBV2 and TRBJ2-2; possibly the D gene is TRBD1, per 5 matching bases. CDR3 region: CASSVIDRPTGELFF. The DNA sequence is TGTGCCAGCAGTGTGATCGACAGACCCACCGGGGAGCTGTTTTTT.